A single T cell receptor (beta chain) is shown here with its context. Sequencing was performed with immunoSEQ multiplex PCR; in TCRdb, only in-frame clones are kept and a portion is missing. The data show about 120,000 clones, more than 80% seen once. This sample was taken from a study of blood T cell repertoires in COVID-19. Whole-study context: Samples of COVID-19 (acute and convalescent) were obtained from the United States, Italy and Spain.

V trimming: 5 bases; J trimming: 2 bases; junction bases outside the gene matches: 6. Germline V gives CDR1 SGHVS, CDR2 FNYEAQ. The CDR3 covers 15 residues. The material sequenced was peripheral blood. The chain uses TRBV7-6 and TRBJ1-5, with 7 bases aligning to TRBD1. The TCR was taken from a human donor in a cohort sampled during active COVID-19. This CDR3 reads CASSLGQAGNQPQHF. CDR3 sequence (DNA): TGTGCCAGCAGCCTAGGACAGGCGGGCAATCAGCCCCAGCATTTT.